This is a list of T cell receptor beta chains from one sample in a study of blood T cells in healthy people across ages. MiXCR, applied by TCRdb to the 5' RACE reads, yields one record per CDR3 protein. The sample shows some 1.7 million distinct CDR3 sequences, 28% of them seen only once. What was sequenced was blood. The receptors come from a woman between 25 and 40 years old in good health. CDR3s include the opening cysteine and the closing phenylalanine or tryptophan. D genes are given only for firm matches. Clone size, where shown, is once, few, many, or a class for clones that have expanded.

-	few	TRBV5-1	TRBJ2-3	CASSLRPRAGTDTQYF	TGCGCCAGCAGCTTGAGGCCCAGGGCTGGCACAGATACGCAGTATTTT
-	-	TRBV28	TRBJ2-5	CVSELGERREIQYF	TGTGTCAGTGAGTTAGGGGAGAGGCGAGAGATCCAGTACTTC
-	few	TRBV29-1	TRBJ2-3	CSAPGRSFTDTQYF	TGCAGCGCCCCGGGGCGTAGTTTCACAGATACGCAGTATTTT
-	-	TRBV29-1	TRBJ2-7	CSVEGPGLGGVGEQYF	TGCAGCGTTGAGGGCCCTGGGCTTGGAGGGGTCGGGGAGCAGTACTTC
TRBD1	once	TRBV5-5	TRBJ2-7	CVSSTGQGVAYEQYF	TGTGTCAGCAGCACTGGACAGGGAGTGGCCTACGAGCAGTACTTC
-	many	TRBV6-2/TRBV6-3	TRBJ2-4	CASRMEGDRINIQYF	TGTGCCAGCAGAATGGAGGGTGACAGAATAAACATTCAGTACTTC
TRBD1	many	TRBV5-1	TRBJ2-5	CASSSGQAKETQYF	TGCGCCAGCAGCTCTGGACAGGCGAAAGAGACCCAGTACTTC
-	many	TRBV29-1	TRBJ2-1	CSGGQHNEQFF	TGCAGCGGCGGACAGCACAATGAGCAGTTCTTC
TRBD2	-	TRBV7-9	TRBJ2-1	CASSPFSSGYYNEQFF	TGTGCCAGCAGCCCCTTCTCTAGCGGGTACTACAATGAGCAGTTCTTC
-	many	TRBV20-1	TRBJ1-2	CSYRDTNYGYTF	TGCAGCTATCGGGACACCAACTATGGCTACACCTTC
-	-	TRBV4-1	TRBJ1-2	CASSQAFSGYTF	TGCGCCAGCAGCCAAGCGTTCAGTGGCTACACCTTC
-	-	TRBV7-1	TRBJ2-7	CASSSGGRVKDF	TGTGCCAGCAGCTCCGGGGGGCGGGTCAAAGATTTC
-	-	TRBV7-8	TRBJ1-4	CASSLVEIQGSNEKLFF	TGTGCCAGCAGCTTAGTTGAGATACAGGGATCTAATGAAAAACTGTTTTTT
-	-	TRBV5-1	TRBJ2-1	CASSFSGQGDGGEQFF	TGCGCCAGCAGCTTTAGCGGGCAGGGGGACGGGGGTGAGCAGTTCTTC
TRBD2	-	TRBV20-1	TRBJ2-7	CSARDPGGSNYGQYF	TGCAGTGCTAGAGATCCGGGCGGGAGTAACTACGGGCAGTACTTC
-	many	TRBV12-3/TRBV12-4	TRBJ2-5	CASSSEWLGETQYF	TGTGCCAGCAGTTCAGAATGGCTAGGGGAGACCCAGTACTTC
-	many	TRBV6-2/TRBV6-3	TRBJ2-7	CASSSVLVTYEQYF	TGTGCCAGCAGTTCGGTCCTAGTTACCTACGAGCAGTACTTC
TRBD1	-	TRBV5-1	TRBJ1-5	CASSLGTGLNQPQHF	TGCGCCAGCAGCTTGGGGACAGGCTTAAATCAGCCCCAGCATTTT
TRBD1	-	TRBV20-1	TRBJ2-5	CSARTGGWGTQYF	TGCAGTGCCCGGACAGGGGGATGGGGGACCCAGTACTTC
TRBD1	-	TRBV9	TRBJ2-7	CASSPRPGTGYYEQYF	TGTGCCAGCAGCCCCCGCCCCGGGACAGGATACTACGAGCAGTACTTC
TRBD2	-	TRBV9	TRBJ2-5	CASSVSSGGLQETQYF	TGTGCCAGCAGCGTTTCGAGCGGGGGGCTCCAAGAGACCCAGTACTTC
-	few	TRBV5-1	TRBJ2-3	CASSLEGTPSTDTQYF	TGCGCCAGCAGCTTGGAAGGGACACCCAGCACAGATACGCAGTATTTT
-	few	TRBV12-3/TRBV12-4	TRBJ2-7	CTSSPAGTGPRNYEQYF	TGTACCAGCAGTCCCGCGGGAACAGGGCCCCGTAACTACGAGCAGTACTTC
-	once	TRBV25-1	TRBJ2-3	CASSGRAITDTQYF	TGTGCCAGCAGTGGCAGGGCGATCACAGATACGCAGTATTTT
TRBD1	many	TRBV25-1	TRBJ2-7	CASSVRDRVIYEQYF	TGTGCCAGCAGTGTCCGGGACAGGGTGATCTACGAGCAGTACTTC
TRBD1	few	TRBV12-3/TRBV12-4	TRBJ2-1	CASIRGQGAYNEQFF	TGTGCCAGCATCCGTGGACAGGGGGCCTACAATGAGCAGTTCTTC
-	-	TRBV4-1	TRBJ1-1	CASSQVEGQPNAESLIGTEAFF	TGCGCCAGCAGCCAAGTCGAGGGCCAGCCCAACGCGGAGTCCCTAATTGGGACTGAAGCTTTCTTT
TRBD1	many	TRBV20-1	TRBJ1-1	CSARTGLNTEAFF	TGCAGTGCCAGGACAGGCTTGAACACTGAAGCTTTCTTT
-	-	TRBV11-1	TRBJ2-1	CASSLVGSGDEQFF	TGTGCCAGCAGCTTAGTCGGGAGTGGCGATGAGCAGTTCTTC
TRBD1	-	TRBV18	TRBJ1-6	CASSPRTGSGSPLHF	TGTGCCAGCTCACCACGGACAGGGTCGGGTTCACCCCTCCATTTT
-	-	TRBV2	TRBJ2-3	CASNVLGPDTQYF	TGTGCCAGCAATGTTCTGGGGCCAGATACGCAGTATTTT
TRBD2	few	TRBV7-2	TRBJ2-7	CASSPGLAGRAHEQYF	TGTGCCAGCAGCCCGGGACTAGCGGGTCGGGCCCACGAGCAGTACTTC
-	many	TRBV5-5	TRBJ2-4	CASSSNGLHLAKNIQYF	TGTGCCAGCAGCAGCAATGGACTTCATTTAGCAAAAAACATTCAGTACTTC
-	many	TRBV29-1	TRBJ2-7	CSVAGLGRLSYEQYF	TGCAGCGTGGCAGGGTTGGGCCGACTCTCCTACGAGCAGTACTTC
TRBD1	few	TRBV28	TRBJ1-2	CASVRGPSYGYTF	TGTGCCAGCGTCAGGGGGCCATCCTATGGCTACACCTTC
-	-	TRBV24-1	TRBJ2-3	CATSDSRDNADTQYF	TGTGCCACCAGTGATTCCCGGGACAACGCAGATACGCAGTATTTT
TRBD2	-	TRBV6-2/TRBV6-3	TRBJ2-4	CASSNSGTKGKNIQYF	TGTGCCAGCAGTAACTCCGGGACTAAGGGCAAAAACATTCAGTACTTC
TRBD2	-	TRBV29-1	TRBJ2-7	CSVRLLAAYNEQYF	TGCAGCGTCCGGTTACTAGCGGCATACAATGAGCAGTACTTC
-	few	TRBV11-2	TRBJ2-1	CASSNLPSRVLLYNEQFF	TGTGCCAGCAGCAACTTACCTTCCCGGGTCCTACTATACAATGAGCAGTTCTTC
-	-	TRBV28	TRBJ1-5	CASRPTGRGSNQPQHF	TGTGCCAGCAGACCGACGGGGAGAGGAAGCAATCAGCCCCAGCATTTT
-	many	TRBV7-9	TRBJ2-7	CASSDGGSEQYF	TGTGCCAGCAGCGATGGAGGGAGCGAGCAGTACTTC
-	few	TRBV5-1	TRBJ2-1	CASSLGVGEDNEQFF	TGCGCCAGCAGCTTGGGGGTAGGCGAGGACAATGAGCAGTTCTTC
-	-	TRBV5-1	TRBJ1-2	CASSLEAGYTF	TGCGCCAGCAGCTTGGAGGCAGGCTACACCTTC
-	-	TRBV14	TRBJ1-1	CASSQGEAGKGAEAFF	TGTGCCAGCAGCCAAGGGGAGGCCGGAAAGGGCGCTGAAGCTTTCTTT
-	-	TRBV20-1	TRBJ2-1	CSARYGDNEQFF	TGCAGTGCTAGATATGGGGACAATGAGCAGTTCTTC
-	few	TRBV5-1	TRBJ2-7	CASSLQGIEAGEQYF	TGCGCCAGCAGCCTACAGGGGATAGAAGCGGGCGAGCAGTACTTC
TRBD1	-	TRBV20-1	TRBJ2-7	CSAEPLDRAHEQYF	TGCAGTGCTGAGCCCCTAGACAGGGCTCACGAGCAGTACTTC
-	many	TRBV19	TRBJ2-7	CASSMSAADYEQYF	TGTGCCAGTAGTATGTCGGCCGCAGACTACGAGCAGTACTTC
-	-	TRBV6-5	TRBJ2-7	CASRNRNRGTYEQYF	TGTGCCAGCAGGAACCGGAACAGAGGTACCTACGAGCAGTACTTC
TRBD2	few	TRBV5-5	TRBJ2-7	CASSDTAGGPYEQYF	TGTGCCAGCAGCGATACAGCGGGGGGGCCCTACGAGCAGTACTTC
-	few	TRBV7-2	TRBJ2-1	CASSFNWARVGNEQFF	TGTGCCAGCAGCTTCAATTGGGCCCGGGTGGGCAATGAGCAGTTCTTC
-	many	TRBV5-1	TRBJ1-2	CASSPLGGRGYTF	TGCGCCAGCAGCCCATTGGGGGGGCGAGGCTACACCTTC
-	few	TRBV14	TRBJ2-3	CASSFQAPDTQYF	TGTGCCAGCAGCTTCCAAGCCCCAGATACGCAGTATTTT
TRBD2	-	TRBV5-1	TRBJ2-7	CASSLVASGKNDEQYF	TGCGCCAGCAGCTTGGTGGCTAGCGGGAAGAATGACGAGCAGTACTTC